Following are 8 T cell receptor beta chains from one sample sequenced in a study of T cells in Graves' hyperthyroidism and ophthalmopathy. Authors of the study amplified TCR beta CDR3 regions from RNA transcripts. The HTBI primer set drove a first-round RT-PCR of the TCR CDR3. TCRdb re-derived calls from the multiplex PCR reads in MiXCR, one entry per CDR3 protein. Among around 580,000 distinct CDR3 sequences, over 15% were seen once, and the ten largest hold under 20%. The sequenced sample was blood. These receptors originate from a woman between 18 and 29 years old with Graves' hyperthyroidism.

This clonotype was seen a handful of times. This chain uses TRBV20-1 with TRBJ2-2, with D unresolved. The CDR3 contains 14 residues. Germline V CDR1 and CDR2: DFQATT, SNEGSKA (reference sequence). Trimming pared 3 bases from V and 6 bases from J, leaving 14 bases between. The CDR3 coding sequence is TGCAGTGCTAGGAGTTTTGCCCTGCCCGGGGAGCTGTTTTTT. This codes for CSARSFALPGELFF.

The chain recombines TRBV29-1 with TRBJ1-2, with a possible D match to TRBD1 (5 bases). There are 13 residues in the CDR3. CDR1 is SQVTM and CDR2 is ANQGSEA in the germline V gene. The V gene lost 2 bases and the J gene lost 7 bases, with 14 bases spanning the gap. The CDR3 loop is CSVERGSLSGYTF. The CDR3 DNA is TGCAGCGTTGAACGGGGGTCCCTCTCTGGCTACACCTTC. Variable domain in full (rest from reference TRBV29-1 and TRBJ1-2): SAVISQKPSRDICQRGTSLTIQCQVDSQVTMMFWYRQQPGQSLTLIATANQGSEATYESGFVIDKFPISRPNLTFSTLTVSNMSPEDSSIYLCSVERGSLSGYTFGSGTRLTVV.

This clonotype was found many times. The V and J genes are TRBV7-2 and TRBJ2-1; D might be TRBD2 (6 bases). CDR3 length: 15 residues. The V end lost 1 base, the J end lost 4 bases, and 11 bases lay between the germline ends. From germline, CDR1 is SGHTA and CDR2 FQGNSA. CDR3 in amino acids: CASSLDSGTYNEQFF. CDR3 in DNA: TGTGCCAGCAGCTTAGATAGTGGGACTTACAATGAGCAGTTCTTC. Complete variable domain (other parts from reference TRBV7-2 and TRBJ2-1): GAGVSQSPSNKVTEKGKDVELRCDPISGHTALYWYRQSLGQGLEFLIYFQGNSAPDKSGLPSDRFSAERTGGSVSTLTIQRTQQEDSAVYLCASSLDSGTYNEQFFGPGTRLTVL.

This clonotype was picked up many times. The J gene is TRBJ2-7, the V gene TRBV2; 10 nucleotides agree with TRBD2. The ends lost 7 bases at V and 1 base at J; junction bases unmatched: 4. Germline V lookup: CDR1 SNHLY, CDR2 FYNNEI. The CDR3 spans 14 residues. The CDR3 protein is CASILAGRSYEQYF. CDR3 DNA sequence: TGTGCCAGCATACTAGCGGGAAGGTCCTACGAGCAGTACTTC.

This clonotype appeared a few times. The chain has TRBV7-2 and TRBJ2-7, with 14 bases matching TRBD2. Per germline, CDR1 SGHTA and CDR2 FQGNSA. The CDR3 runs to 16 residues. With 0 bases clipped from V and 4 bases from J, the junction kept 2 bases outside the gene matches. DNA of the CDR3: TGTGCCAGCAGCTTAGCCGGGACTAGCGGGAGATACGAGCAGTACTTC. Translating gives CASSLAGTSGRYEQYF.

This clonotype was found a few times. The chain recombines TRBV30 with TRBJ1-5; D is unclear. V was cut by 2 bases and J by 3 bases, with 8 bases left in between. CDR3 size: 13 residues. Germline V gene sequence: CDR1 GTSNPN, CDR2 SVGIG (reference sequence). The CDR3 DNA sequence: TGTGCCTGGAGTTCCGGGTACAATCAGCCCCAGCATTTT. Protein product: CAWSSGYNQPQHF.

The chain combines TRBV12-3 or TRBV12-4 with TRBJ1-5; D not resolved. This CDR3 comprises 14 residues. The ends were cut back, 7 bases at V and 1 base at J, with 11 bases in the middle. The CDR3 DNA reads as TGTGCCAGCACTTCGGGTGGGAGCAATCAGCCCCAGCATTTT. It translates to CASTSGGSNQPQHF.

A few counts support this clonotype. The CDR3 bases are TGCGCCAGCAGCCAAGAATTCGACACTGAAGCTTTCTTT. This sequence encodes CASSQEFDTEAFF. The chain has TRBV4-3 and TRBJ1-1; D call uncertain. Germline V gene sequence: CDR1 LGHNA, CDR2 YSLEER. The CDR3 sequence is 13 residues long. V lost 0 bases and J 3 bases, leaving 5 bases between the germline ends.